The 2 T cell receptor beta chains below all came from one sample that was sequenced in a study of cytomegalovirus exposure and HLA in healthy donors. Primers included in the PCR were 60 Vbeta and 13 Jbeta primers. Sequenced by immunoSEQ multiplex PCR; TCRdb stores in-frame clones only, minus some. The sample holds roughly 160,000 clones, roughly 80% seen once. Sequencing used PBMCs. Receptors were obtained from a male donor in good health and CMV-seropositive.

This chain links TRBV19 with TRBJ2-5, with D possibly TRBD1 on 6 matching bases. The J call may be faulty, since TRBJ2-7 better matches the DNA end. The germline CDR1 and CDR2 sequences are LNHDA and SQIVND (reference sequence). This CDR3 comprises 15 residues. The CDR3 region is CASSVHRDKTYEQYF. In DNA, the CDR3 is TGTGCCAGTAGTGTCCACCGGGACAAGACCTACGAGCAGTACTTC.

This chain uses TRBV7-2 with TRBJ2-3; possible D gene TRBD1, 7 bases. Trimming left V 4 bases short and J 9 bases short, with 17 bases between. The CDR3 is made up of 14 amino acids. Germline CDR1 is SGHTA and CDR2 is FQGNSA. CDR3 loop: CASSYSRGVRTQYF. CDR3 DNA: TGTGCCAGCAGCTATAGCAGGGGGGTAAGGACGCAGTATTTT. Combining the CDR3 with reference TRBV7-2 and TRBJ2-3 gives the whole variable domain GAGVSQSPSNKVTEKGKDVELRCDPISGHTALYWYRQSLGQGLEFLIYFQGNSAPDKSGLPSDRFSAERTGGSVSTLTIQRTQQEDSAVYLCASSYSRGVRTQYFGPGTRLTVL.